This T cell receptor beta chain was profiled in a study of monozygotic twins with inflammatory bowel disease. Study results and caveats: TCRbeta inverse Simpson diversity was decreased in IBD patients versus healthy co-twins. Since immunosuppressive treatments differed, patient repertoires may have gained added variability.

Without any T cell sorting, total RNA was isolated from whole blood. The CDR3 extends over 14 amino acids. Germline-derived CDR1 and CDR2 are LNHNV and YYDKDF (reference sequence). TCRdb reprocessed the 5' RACE reads and reports one entry per CDR3 protein, with no DNA. This sample's clone table lists around 400,000 distinct CDR3 sequences. For this clonotype: Its antigen remains unknown.

The chain employs TRBV15 and TRBJ2-2. Sequencing was carried out using blood. This sequence was found in a human donor with ulcerative colitis or Crohn's disease, or a healthy co-twin of an affected twin (not recorded which). The CDR3 loop reads CATLVAPNTGELFF.